This T cell receptor beta chain is from a study of T cells expressing NK-cell markers. With the 5' RACE reads reprocessed, TCRdb shows one record per CDR3 protein and no DNA. The sample holds 300,000 to 500,000 distinct CDR3 sequences. Broader study findings: No clear determination of HCMV specificity was made for expanded NKG2C+ T cell clones. There were a handful of donors in whom these clonotypes also led the CD3+CD56-NKG2C+ fraction.

Notes on this clonotype: The antigen remains unidentified.

CDR3 length: 12 residues. Germline V CDR1 and CDR2: SNHLY, FYNNEI. The rearrangement joins TRBV2 to TRBJ2-7; the TRBD2 assignment by TCRdb is unverifiable without DNA. The sequence was collected from a woman aged 50 to 60 in good health. The sequenced material came from blood T cells: a sorted CD56 or NKG2C T cell subset, CD4+ or CD8+ T cells, or bulk PBMC T cells (not recorded which). The CDR3 protein is CATRENGSEQYF.